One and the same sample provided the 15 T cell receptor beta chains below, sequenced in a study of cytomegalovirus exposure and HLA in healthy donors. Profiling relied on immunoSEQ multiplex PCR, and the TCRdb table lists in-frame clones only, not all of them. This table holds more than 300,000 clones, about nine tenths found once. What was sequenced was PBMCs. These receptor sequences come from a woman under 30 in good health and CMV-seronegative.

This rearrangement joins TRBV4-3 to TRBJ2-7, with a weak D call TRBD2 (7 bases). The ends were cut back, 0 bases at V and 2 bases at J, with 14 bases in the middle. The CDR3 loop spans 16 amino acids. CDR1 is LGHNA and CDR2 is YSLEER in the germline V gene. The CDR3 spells CASSQDRLGGAYEQYF. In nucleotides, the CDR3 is TGCGCCAGCAGCCAAGACAGACTAGGGGGGGCCTACGAGCAGTACTTC.

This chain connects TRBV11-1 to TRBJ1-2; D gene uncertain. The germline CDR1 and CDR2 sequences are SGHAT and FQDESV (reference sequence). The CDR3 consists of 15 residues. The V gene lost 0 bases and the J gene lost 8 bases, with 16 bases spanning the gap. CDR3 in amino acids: CASSLAPEGSGGYTF. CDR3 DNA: TGTGCCAGCAGCTTAGCGCCGGAGGGAAGCGGGGGCTACACCTTC.

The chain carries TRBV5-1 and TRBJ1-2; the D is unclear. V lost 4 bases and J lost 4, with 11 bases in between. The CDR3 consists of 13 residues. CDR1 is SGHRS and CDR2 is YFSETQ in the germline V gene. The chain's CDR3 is CASSPGEIYGYTF. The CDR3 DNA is TGCGCCAGCAGCCCCGGGGAAATCTATGGCTACACCTTC.

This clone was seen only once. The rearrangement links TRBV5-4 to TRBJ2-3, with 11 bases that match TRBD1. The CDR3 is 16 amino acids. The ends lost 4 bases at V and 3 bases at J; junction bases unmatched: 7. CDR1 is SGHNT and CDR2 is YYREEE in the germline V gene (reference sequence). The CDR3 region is CASSQGDRGWTDTQYF. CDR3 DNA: TGTGCCAGCAGCCAAGGGGACAGGGGGTGGACAGATACGCAGTATTTT.

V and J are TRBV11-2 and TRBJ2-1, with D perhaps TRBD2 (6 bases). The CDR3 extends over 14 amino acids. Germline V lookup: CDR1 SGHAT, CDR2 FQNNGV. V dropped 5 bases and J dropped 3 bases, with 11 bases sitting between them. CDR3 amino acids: CASSRAAGYNEQFF. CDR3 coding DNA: TGTGCCAGCAGCAGGGCAGCGGGCTACAATGAGCAGTTCTTC. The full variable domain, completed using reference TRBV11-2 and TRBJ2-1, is EAGVAQSPRYKIIEKRQSVAFWCNPISGHATLYWYQQILGQGPKLLIQFQNNGVVDDSQLPKDRFSAERLKGVDSTLKIQPAKLEDSAVYLCASSRAAGYNEQFFGPGTRLTVL.

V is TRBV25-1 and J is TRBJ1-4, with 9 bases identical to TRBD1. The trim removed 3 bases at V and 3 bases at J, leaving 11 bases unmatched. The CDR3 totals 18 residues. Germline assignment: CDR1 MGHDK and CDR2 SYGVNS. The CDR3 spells CASSEGAHRGRANEKLFF. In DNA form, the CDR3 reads TGTGCCAGCAGTGAGGGCGCGCACAGGGGGCGGGCTAATGAAAAACTGTTTTTT.

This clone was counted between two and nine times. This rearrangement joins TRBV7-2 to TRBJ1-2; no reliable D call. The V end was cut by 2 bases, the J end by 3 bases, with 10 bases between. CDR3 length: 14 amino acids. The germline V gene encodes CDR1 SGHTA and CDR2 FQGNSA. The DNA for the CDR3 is TGTGCCAGCAGCTTACTAAGCGAGGACTATGGCTACACCTTC. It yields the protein CASSLLSEDYGYTF.

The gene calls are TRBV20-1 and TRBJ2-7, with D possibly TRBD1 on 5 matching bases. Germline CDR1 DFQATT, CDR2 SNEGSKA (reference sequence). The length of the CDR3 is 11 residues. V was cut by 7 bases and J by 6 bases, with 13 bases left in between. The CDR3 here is CSVRVWGEQYF. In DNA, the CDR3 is TGCAGTGTCAGGGTTTGGGGCGAGCAGTACTTC.

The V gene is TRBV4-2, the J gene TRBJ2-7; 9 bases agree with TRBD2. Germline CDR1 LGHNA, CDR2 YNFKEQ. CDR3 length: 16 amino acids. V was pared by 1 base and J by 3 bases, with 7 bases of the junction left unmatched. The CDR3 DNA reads TGTGCCAGCAGCCAAGGGGTAGCGGGGGTCTTCTACGAGCAGTACTTC. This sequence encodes CASSQGVAGVFYEQYF.

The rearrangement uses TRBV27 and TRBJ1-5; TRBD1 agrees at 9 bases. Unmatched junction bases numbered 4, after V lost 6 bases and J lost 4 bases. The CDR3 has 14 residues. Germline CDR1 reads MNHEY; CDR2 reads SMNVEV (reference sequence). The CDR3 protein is CASRAGTGNQPQHF. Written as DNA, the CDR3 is TGTGCCAGCAGAGCGGGGACAGGGAATCAGCCCCAGCATTTT.

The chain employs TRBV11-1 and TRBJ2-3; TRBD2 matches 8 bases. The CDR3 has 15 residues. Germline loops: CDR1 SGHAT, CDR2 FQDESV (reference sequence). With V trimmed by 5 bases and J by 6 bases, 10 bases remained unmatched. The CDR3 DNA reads TGTGCCAGCAGCCGGAGCGGGGGCGGGAGTGATACGCAGTATTTT. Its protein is CASSRSGGGSDTQYF. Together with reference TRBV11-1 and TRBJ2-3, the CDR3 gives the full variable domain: EAEVAQSPRYKITEKSQAVAFWCDPISGHATLYWYRQILGQGPELLVQFQDESVVDDSQLPKDRFSAERLKGVDSTLKIQPAELGDSAMYLCASSRSGGGSDTQYFGPGTRLTVL.

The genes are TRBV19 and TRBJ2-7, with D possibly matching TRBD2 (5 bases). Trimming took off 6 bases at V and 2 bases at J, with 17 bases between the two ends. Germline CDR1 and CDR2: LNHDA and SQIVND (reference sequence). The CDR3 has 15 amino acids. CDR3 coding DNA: TGTGCCAGTAGCCTCTTCGGACCCGGGGCCTACGAGCAGTACTTC. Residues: CASSLFGPGAYEQYF.

The CDR3 sequence is CASSSSRDRGLYEQYF. The CDR3 bases are TGTGCCAGCAGCTCGAGCCGGGACAGGGGGCTCTACGAGCAGTACTTC. This chain uses TRBV13 with TRBJ2-7, with TRBD1 matching 12 bases. Germline lookup yields CDR1 PRHDT and CDR2 FYEKMQ (reference sequence). Germline trimming cut 4 bases from V and 3 bases from J; bases unmatched to any gene: 7. The CDR3 totals 16 residues. Full variable domain (remainder filled in from reference TRBV13 and TRBJ2-7): AAGVIQSPRHLIKEKRETATLKCYPIPRHDTVYWYQQGPGQDPQFLISFYEKMQSDKGSIPDRFSAQQFSDYHSELNMSSLELGDSALYFCASSSSRDRGLYEQYFGPGTRLTVT.

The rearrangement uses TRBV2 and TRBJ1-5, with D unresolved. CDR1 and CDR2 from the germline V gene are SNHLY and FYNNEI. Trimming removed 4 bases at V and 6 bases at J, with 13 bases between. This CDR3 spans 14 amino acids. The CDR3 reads CASSGERSPQPQHF. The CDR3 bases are TGTGCCAGCAGTGGGGAGCGATCCCCTCAGCCCCAGCATTTT.

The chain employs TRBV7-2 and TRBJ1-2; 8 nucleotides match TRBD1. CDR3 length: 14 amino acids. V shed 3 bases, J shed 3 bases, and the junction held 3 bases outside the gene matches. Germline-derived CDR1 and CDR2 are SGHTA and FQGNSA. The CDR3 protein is CASSLGTGHYGYTF. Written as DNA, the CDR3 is TGTGCCAGCAGCTTGGGGACAGGTCACTATGGCTACACCTTC.